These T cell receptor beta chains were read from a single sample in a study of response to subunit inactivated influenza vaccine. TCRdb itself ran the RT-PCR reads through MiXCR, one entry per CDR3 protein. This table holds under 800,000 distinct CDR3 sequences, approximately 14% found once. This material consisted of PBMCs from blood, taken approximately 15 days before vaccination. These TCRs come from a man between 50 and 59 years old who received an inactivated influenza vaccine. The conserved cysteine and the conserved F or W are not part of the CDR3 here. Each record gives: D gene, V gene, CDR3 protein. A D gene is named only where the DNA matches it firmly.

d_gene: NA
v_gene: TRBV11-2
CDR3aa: ASSFSSATYEQY

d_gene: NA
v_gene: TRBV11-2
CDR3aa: ASSLLAENEQF

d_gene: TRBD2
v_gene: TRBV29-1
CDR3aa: SVGPAGAKDTQY

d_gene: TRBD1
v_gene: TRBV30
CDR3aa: AWVRDRASNYGYT

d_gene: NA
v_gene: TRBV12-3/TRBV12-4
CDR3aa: ASSSGSLKNIQY

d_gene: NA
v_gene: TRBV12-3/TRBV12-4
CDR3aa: ASRRAGETGELF

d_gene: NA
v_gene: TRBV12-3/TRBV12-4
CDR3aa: ASSPSGPAYEQY

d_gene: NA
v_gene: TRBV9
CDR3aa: ASSVAGLSNQPQH

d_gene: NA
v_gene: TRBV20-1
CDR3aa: SARVLGMNTEAF

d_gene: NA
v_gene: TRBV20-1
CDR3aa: SAMDGENSPLH

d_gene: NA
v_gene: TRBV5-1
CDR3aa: ASSSGAGTPSTDTQY

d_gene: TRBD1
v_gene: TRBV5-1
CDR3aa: ASRLGTGTDTQY

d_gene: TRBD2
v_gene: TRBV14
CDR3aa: ASSQNIGGVQY

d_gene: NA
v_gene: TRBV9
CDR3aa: ASSVFAYEQY

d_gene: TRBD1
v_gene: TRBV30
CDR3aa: AWAEKFGTGVPGELF

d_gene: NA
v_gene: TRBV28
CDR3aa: ASSLPGTSNEQF

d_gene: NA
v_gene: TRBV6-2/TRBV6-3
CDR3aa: ASKKTGWGPDEQF

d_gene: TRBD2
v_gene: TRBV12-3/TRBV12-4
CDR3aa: ASRLSGSTDTQY

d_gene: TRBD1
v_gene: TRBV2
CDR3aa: ASSGDRDRGQHEQY

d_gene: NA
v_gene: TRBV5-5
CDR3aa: ASSLDQAIANVLT

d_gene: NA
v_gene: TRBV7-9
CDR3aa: ASSPSTGELF

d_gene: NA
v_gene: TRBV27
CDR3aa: AVAGHGTQY